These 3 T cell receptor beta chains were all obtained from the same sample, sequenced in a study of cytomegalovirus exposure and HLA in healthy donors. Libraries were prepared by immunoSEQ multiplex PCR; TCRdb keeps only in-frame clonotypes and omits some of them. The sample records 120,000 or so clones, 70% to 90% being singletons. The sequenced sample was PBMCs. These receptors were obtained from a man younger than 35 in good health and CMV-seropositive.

CDR3 DNA sequence: TGCGCCAGCAGCCCTACGGGATCCTTCTACGAGCAGTACTTC. It yields the protein CASSPTGSFYEQYF. This sequence joins TRBV5-1 and TRBJ2-7; possible D gene TRBD2, 5 bases. CDR3 length: 14 residues. The ends were cut back, 4 bases at V and 3 bases at J, with 14 bases in the middle. Germline CDR1 is SGHRS and CDR2 is YFSETQ.

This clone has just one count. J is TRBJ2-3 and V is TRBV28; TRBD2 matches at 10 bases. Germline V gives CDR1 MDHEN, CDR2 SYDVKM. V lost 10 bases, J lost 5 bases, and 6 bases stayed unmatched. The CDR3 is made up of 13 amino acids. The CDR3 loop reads CATAASGGDTQYF. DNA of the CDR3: TGTGCCACCGCGGCTAGCGGGGGAGATACGCAGTATTTT.

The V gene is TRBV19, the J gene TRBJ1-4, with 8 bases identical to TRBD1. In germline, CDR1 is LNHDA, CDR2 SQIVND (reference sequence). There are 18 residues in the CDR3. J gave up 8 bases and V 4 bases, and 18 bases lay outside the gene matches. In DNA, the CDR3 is TGTGCCAGTAGTAGGGCGCGGGACAGGACCCTCTTAGGCGAAAAACTGTTTTTT. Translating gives CASSRARDRTLLGEKLFF. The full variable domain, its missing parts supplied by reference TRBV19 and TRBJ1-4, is DGGITQSPKYLFRKEGQNVTLSCEQNLNHDAMYWYRQDPGQGLRLIYYSQIVNDFQKGDIAEGYSVSREKKESFPLTVTSAQKNPTAFYLCASSRARDRTLLGEKLFFGSGTQLSVL.